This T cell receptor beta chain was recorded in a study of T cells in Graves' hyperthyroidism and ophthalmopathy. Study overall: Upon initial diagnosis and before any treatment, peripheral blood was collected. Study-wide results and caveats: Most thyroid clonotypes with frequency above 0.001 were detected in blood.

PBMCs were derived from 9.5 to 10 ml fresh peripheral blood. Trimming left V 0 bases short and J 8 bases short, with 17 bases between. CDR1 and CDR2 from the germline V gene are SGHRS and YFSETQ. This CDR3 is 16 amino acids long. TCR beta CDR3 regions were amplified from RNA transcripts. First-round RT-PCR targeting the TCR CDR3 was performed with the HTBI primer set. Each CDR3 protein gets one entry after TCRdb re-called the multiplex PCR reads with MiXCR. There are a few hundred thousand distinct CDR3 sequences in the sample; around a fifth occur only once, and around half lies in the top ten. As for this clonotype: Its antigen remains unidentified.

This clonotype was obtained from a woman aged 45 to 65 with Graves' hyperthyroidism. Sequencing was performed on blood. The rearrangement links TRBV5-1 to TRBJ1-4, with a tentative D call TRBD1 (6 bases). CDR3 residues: CASSLELTGSEEKLFF. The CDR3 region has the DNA TGCGCCAGCAGCTTGGAACTCACAGGGTCAGAGGAAAAACTGTTTTTT.